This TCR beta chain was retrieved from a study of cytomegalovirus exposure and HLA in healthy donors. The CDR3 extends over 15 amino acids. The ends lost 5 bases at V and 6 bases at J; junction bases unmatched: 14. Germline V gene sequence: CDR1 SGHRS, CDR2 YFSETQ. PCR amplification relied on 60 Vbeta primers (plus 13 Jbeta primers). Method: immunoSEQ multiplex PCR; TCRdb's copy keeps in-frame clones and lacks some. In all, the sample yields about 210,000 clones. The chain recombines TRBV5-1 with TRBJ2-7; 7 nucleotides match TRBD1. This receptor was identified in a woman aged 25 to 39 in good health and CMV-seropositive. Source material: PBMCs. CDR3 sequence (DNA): TGCGCCAGCAGGGCACGAGACAGGGACACCCTCGAGCAGTACTTC. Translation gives CASRARDRDTLEQYF.